In its sample, the clone carrying this TCR beta chain was seen a few times. Its antigen is unidentified. This sample is drawn from a study of beta chain features in type 1 diabetes. About the study: What patients shared with healthy donors was a similar profile of age, gender and cell yields. Study results and caveats: The similarity of naive, central memory and Treg TCRB repertoires appeared greater among patients than among healthy donors. Moderately but significantly shorter TCRB CDR3s were found in Type 1 diabetes patients in all four CD4+ subsets.

CD45RO/CCR7/CD25/CD127/CD95/CD27 staining was used to isolate CD4+ naive, central memory, regulatory and stem cell-like memory cells by sorting. Reverse transcribing all isolated RNA meant expressed TCRB transcripts were sequenced. Clones were read by immunoSEQ multiplex PCR, and TCRdb kept only the in-frame ones, dropping some. The sample carries some 25,000 clones, 55% to 75% recorded once. V trimming: 1 base; J trimming: 2 bases; junction bases outside the gene matches: 4. From germline, CDR1 is SGHAT and CDR2 FQNNGV. The CDR3 has 17 residues. Sequencing was done on a sample of Tregs from blood. This rearrangement joins TRBV11-2 to TRBJ2-3; 12 positions agree with TRBD2. The TCR was taken from a woman in her 40s in good health. The CDR3 spells CASSLGTSGVVTDTQYF. CDR3 coding DNA: TGTGCCAGCAGCTTAGGGACTAGCGGGGTAGTCACAGATACGCAGTATTTT.